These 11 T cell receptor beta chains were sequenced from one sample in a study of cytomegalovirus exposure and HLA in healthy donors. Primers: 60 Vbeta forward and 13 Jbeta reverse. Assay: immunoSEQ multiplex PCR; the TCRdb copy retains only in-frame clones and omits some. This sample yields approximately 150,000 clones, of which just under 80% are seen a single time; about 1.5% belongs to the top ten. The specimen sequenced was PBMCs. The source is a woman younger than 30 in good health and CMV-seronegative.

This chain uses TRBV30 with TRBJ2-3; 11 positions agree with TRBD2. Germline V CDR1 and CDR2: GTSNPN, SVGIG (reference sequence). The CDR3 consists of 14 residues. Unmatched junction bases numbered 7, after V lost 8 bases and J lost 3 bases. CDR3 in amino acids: CAGLTSGRTDTQYF. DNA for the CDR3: TGTGCCGGCCTAACTAGCGGGAGAACAGATACGCAGTATTTT.

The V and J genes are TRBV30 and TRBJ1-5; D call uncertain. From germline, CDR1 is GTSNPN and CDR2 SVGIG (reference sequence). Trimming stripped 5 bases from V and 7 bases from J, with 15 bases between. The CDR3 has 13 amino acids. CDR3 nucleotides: TGTGCCTGGGATGACATGGTCAACCAGCCCCAGCATTTT. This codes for CAWDDMVNQPQHF.

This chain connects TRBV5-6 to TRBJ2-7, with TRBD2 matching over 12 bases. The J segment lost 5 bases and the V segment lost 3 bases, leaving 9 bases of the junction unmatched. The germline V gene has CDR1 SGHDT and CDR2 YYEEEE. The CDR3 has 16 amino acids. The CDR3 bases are TGTGCCAGCAGCTCTCGACTAGCGGGAGAAGTCCACGAGCAGTACTTC. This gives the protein CASSSRLAGEVHEQYF.

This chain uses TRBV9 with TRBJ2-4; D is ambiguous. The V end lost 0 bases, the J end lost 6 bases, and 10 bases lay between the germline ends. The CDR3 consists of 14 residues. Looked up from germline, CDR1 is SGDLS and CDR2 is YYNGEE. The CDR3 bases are TGTGCCAGCAGCGTAGGACGGAGCTCAAACATTCAGTACTTC. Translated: CASSVGRSSNIQYF.

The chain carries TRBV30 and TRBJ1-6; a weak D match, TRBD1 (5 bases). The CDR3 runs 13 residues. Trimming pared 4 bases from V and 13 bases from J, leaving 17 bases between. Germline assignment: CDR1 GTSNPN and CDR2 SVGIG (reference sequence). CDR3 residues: CAWTLGRREPLHF. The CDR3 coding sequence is TGTGCCTGGACCCTGGGACGTCGGGAGCCCCTCCACTTT.

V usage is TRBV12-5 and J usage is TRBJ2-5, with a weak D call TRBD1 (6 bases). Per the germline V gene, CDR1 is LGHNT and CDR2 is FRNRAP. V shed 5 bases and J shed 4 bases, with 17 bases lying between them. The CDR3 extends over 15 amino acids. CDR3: CASGPRTVRGETQYF. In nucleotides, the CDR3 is TGTGCTAGTGGTCCCCGGACAGTTAGGGGAGAGACCCAGTACTTC.

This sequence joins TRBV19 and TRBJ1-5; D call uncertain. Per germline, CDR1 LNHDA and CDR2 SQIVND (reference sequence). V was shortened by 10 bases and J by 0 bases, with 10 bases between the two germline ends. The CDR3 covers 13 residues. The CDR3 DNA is TGTGCCACCGTCGAGGGTAGCAATCAGCCCCAGCATTTT. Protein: CATVEGSNQPQHF.

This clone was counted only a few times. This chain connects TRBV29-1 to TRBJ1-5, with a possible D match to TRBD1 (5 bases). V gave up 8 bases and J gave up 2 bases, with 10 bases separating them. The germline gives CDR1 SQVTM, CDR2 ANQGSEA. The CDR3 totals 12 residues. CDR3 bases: TGCAGCTCCAGGGATGGCAATCAGCCCCAGCATTTT. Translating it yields CSSRDGNQPQHF.

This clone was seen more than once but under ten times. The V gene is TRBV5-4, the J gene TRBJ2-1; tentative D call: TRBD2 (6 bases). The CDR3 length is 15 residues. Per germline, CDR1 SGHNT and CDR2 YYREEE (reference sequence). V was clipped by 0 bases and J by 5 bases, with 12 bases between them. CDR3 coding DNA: TGTGCCAGCAGCTTGGGGGGGACGGGAGACAATGAGCAGTTCTTC. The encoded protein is CASSLGGTGDNEQFF.

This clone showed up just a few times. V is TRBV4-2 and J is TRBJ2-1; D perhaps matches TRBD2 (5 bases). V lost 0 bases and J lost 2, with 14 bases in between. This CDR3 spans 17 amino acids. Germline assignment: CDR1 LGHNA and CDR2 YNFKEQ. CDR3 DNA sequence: TGTGCCAGCAGCCAAGAGGGAAGTAGCGAGGCCTACAATGAGCAGTTCTTC. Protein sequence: CASSQEGSSEAYNEQFF.

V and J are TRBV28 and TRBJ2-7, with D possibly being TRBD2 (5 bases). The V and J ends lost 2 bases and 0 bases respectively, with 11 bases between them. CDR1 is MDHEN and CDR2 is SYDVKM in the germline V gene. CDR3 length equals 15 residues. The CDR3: CASSLGGLSSYEQYF. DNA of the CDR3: TGTGCCAGCAGTTTAGGCGGACTTAGCTCCTACGAGCAGTACTTC. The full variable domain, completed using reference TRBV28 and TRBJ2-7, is DVKVTQSSRYLVKRTGEKVFLECVQDMDHENMFWYRQDPGLGLRLIYFSYDVKMKEKGDIPEGYSVSREKKERFSLILESASTNQTSMYLCASSLGGLSSYEQYFGPGTRLTVT.